This is a list of T cell receptor beta chains from one sample in a study of long-term antiretroviral therapy in people with HIV. Data came from immunoSEQ multiplex PCR; TCRdb stores just in-frame clones and leaves some out. The profile covers under 50,000 clones, with about 94% appearing a single time and roughly 2.2% taken by the ten largest. The material sequenced was unsorted PBMCs, taken around 9.2 years after starting antiretroviral therapy. Source of these receptors: a man in his thirties or forties with HIV. The CDR3 runs from the conserved cysteine through the conserved F or W. The D gene is left open where the match is weak. Only part of the rows carry a size: once, few, many, or a class if the clone is expanded.

D: TRBD2
J: TRBJ2-3
size: once
V: TRBV5-1
CDR3: CASSSGLAGGPADTQYF
DNA: TGCGCCAGCAGCTCCGGACTAGCGGGGGGGCCAGCAGATACGCAGTATTTT

D: -
J: TRBJ2-1
size: -
V: TRBV28
CDR3: CASSTPWGNDEQFF
DNA: TGTGCCAGCAGTACCCCCTGGGGTAACGATGAGCAGTTCTTC

D: TRBD1
J: TRBJ1-1
size: -
V: TRBV5-6
CDR3: CASSFSRTGFLGEAFF
DNA: TGTGCCAGCAGCTTTTCCCGGACAGGGTTTTTGGGGGAAGCTTTCTTT

D: -
J: TRBJ1-6
size: -
V: TRBV7-2
CDR3: CASSLVRGDSPLHF
DNA: TGTGCCAGCAGCTTGGTCAGGGGTGATTCACCCCTCCACTTT

D: TRBD1
J: TRBJ2-5
size: -
V: TRBV9
CDR3: CASSQGQGYETQYF
DNA: TGTGCCAGCAGCCAGGGACAGGGGTACGAGACCCAGTACTTC

D: TRBD1
J: TRBJ2-1
size: -
V: TRBV5-1
CDR3: CASSLATGQGIGSYNEQFF
DNA: TGCGCCAGCAGCTTGGCTACCGGACAGGGAATCGGCTCCTACAATGAGCAGTTCTTC

D: TRBD2
J: TRBJ2-1
size: -
V: TRBV6-5
CDR3: CASSLQPSGVNEQFF
DNA: TGTGCCAGCAGCCTACAGCCTAGCGGGGTAAATGAGCAGTTCTTC

D: -
J: TRBJ2-5
size: -
V: TRBV4-2
CDR3: CASSLWTVQETQYF
DNA: TGTGCCAGCAGCCTGTGGACTGTCCAAGAGACCCAGTACTTC

D: -
J: TRBJ2-3
size: once
V: TRBV7-9
CDR3: CASSFAVADTQYF
DNA: TGTGCCAGCAGCTTTGCGGTAGCGGATACGCAGTATTTT

D: -
J: TRBJ1-2
size: -
V: TRBV7-2
CDR3: CASSPRDGSQSYGYTF
DNA: TGTGCCAGCAGCCCGAGGGACGGAAGTCAGTCCTATGGCTACACCTTC

D: -
J: TRBJ2-1
size: -
V: TRBV7-2
CDR3: CASQGAAAYNEQFF
DNA: TGTGCCAGCCAGGGAGCGGCGGCCTACAATGAGCAGTTCTTC

D: TRBD1
J: TRBJ1-2
size: -
V: TRBV6-6
CDR3: CASSYTDRSYGYTF
DNA: TGTGCCAGCAGTTACACGGACAGGAGCTATGGCTACACCTTC

D: -
J: TRBJ1-1
size: -
V: TRBV7-8
CDR3: CASSLGRPLREAFF
DNA: TGTGCCAGCAGCTTAGGGAGGCCCCTGAGAGAAGCTTTCTTT

D: -
J: TRBJ1-2
size: once
V: TRBV9
CDR3: CASSVEGLDGYTF
DNA: TGTGCCAGCAGCGTAGAGGGGTTGGACGGCTACACCTTC

D: -
J: TRBJ2-4
size: once
V: TRBV15
CDR3: CATSSDRVWKNIQYF
DNA: TGTGCCACCAGCAGTGACCGAGTTTGGAAAAACATTCAGTACTTC

D: -
J: TRBJ1-1
size: -
V: TRBV30
CDR3: CAWPLLNTGNTEAFF
DNA: TGTGCCTGGCCTCTTTTGAATACAGGGAATACTGAAGCTTTCTTT

D: -
J: TRBJ2-2
size: -
V: TRBV28
CDR3: CASVASNTGELFF
DNA: TGTGCCAGCGTAGCGTCGAACACCGGGGAGCTGTTTTTT